This passage covers 18 T cell receptor beta chains from one sample sequenced in a study of blood T cell repertoires in COVID-19. Profiled with immunoSEQ multiplex PCR; TCRdb holds only in-frame clones, not every one. Of tens of thousands of clones listed, roughly 87% are singletons. The sample taken for sequencing was peripheral blood. Receptors were obtained from a woman older than 75 with COVID-19, enrolled during active disease.

This chain joins TRBV30 and TRBJ2-1; 13 positions agree with TRBD2. This CDR3 is 19 amino acids long. Per the germline V gene, CDR1 is GTSNPN and CDR2 is SVGIG (reference sequence). J was trimmed by 2 bases and V by 2 bases; bases with no gene match: 12. The CDR3 reads CAWSKILAGGPLAYNEQFF. CDR3 sequence (DNA): TGTGCCTGGAGTAAAATACTAGCGGGGGGGCCTTTGGCCTACAATGAGCAGTTCTTC.

This clone was detected once. J is TRBJ2-5 and V is TRBV2, with D possibly being TRBD2 (5 bases). The CDR3 length is 12 residues. Germline V gene lookup returns CDR1 SNHLY and CDR2 FYNNEI. Deletions cut 3 bases from V and 3 bases from J, with 5 bases between. In nucleotides, the CDR3 is TGTGCCAGCAGTGAGGGAGAAGAGACCCAGTACTTC. Its protein is CASSEGEETQYF.

The chain links TRBV28 to TRBJ1-5; 9 bases match TRBD1. The CDR3 loop spans 15 amino acids. The V segment lost 7 bases and the J segment 4 bases; nucleotides outside the gene matches: 8. Germline V gene lookup returns CDR1 MDHEN and CDR2 SYDVKM. CDR3 loop: CASTLTQGANQPQHF. The CDR3 DNA reads as TGTGCCAGCACCTTAACACAGGGGGCGAATCAGCCCCAGCATTTT. Combining the CDR3 with reference TRBV28 and TRBJ1-5 gives the whole variable domain DVKVTQSSRYLVKRTGEKVFLECVQDMDHENMFWYRQDPGLGLRLIYFSYDVKMKEKGDIPEGYSVSREKKERFSLILESASTNQTSMYLCASTLTQGANQPQHFGDGTRLSIL.

This chain links TRBV18 with TRBJ1-2; 7 bases align to TRBD1. V was clipped by 5 bases and J by 5 bases; unmatched bases: 5. The CDR3 is made up of 13 amino acids. Germline loops: CDR1 KGHSH, CDR2 LQKENI. DNA for the CDR3: TGTGCCAGCTCATTCGGGACAGAGTATGGCTACACCTTC. Amino acids: CASSFGTEYGYTF.

The chain recombines TRBV5-1 with TRBJ2-1; D possibly corresponds to TRBD1 (5 bases). The CDR3 extends over 12 amino acids. In germline, CDR1 is SGHRS, CDR2 YFSETQ. V was pared by 4 bases and J by 8 bases, with 10 bases between. CDR3 protein: CASSVQVDEQFF. Here the CDR3 DNA reads TGCGCCAGCAGCGTACAGGTCGATGAGCAGTTCTTC.

V and J are TRBV4-1 and TRBJ1-1; unclear D gene. This CDR3 comprises 16 residues. Trimming pared 0 bases from V and 1 base from J, leaving 12 bases between. Germline assignment: CDR1 MGHRA and CDR2 YSYEKL. The CDR3 protein is CASSQESTVGNTEAFF. CDR3 bases: TGCGCCAGCAGCCAAGAGTCTACGGTCGGGAACACTGAAGCTTTCTTT.

This chain connects TRBV30 to TRBJ2-7; D is unresolved. This CDR3 has 15 amino acids. CDR1 is GTSNPN and CDR2 is SVGIG in the germline V gene (reference sequence). V dropped 0 bases and J dropped 1 base, with 13 bases sitting between them. The CDR3 DNA is TGTGCCTGGAGTGTAAAAAGTGGCCGATCCTACGAGCAGTACTTC. This translates into CAWSVKSGRSYEQYF.

This chain uses TRBV7-2 with TRBJ1-2, with a possible D match to TRBD1 (5 bases). Germline CDR1 is SGHTA and CDR2 is FQGNSA. Trimming cost V 2 bases and J 4 bases, with 14 bases left between them. The CDR3 is 15 residues long. The CDR3 nucleotides read TGTGCCAGCAGCTTATCCCAGGGTTTGGGCTATGGCTACACCTTC. Its protein is CASSLSQGLGYGYTF.

This chain links TRBV6-1 with TRBJ1-2, with D perhaps TRBD1 (6 bases). The germline V gene encodes CDR1 MNHNS and CDR2 SASEGT. The CDR3 spans 13 residues. V was cut by 2 bases and J by 6 bases, with 10 bases left in between. CDR3 region: CASSEIPGDGYTF. DNA of the CDR3: TGTGCCAGCAGTGAAATCCCAGGGGATGGCTACACCTTC.

The chain has TRBV2 and TRBJ1-2, with 7 bases fitting TRBD1. With V trimmed by 4 bases and J by 7 bases, 6 bases remained unmatched. CDR1 and CDR2 (germline): SNHLY, FYNNEI. The length of the CDR3 is 13 residues. CDR3 coding DNA: TGTGCCAGCAGTGTAAAGGGGGCGGGTGGCTACACCTTC. Protein: CASSVKGAGGYTF.

CDR3 coding DNA: TGTGCCAGCATAGGACTAGCGGGGGGTTATGAGCAGTTCTTC. Translation: CASIGLAGGYEQFF. This chain links TRBV6-5 with TRBJ2-1, with 14 bases lining up with TRBD2. The CDR3 loop spans 14 amino acids. CDR1 and CDR2 (germline): MNHEY, SVGAGI. With V trimmed by 7 bases and J by 8 bases, 4 bases remained unmatched.

The V and J genes are TRBV4-1 and TRBJ2-7, with TRBD2 matching 7 bases. The germline V gene has CDR1 MGHRA and CDR2 YSYEKL. With V trimmed by 1 base and J by 4 bases, 7 bases remained unmatched. This CDR3 is built from 15 residues. CDR3 DNA sequence: TGCGCCAGCAGCCAAGTGGTGACGGGGGGATACGAGCAGTACTTC. Encoded protein: CASSQVVTGGYEQYF.

The chain links TRBV4-1 to TRBJ2-1; TRBD1 agrees at 9 bases. V shed 0 bases, J shed 12 bases, and the junction held 12 bases outside the gene matches. Germline V gene data show CDR1 as MGHRA and CDR2 as YSYEKL. The CDR3 is made up of 16 amino acids. The CDR3, as DNA: TGCGCCAGCAGCCAAGAGTGGACAGGGGCGATTAACAGGCAGTTCTTC. Protein sequence: CASSQEWTGAINRQFF.

This clone has just a few counts. This chain links TRBV10-1 with TRBJ1-4, with D possibly being TRBD1 (5 bases). The CDR3 is 14 residues long. V lost 3 bases to trimming and J lost 8 bases, with 13 bases between them. CDR1 and CDR2 from the germline V gene are WNHNN and SYGVQD (reference sequence). CDR3 residues: CASSDGVPGEKLFF. Here the CDR3 DNA reads TGCGCCAGCAGTGATGGGGTCCCAGGGGAAAAACTGTTTTTT.

This clone occurred a few times. This chain joins TRBV7-3 and TRBJ2-3, with TRBD1 matching 7 bases. CDR1 and CDR2 (germline): SGHTA, FQGTGA. The CDR3 spans 13 residues. Trimming at V came to 5 bases and at J to 5 bases, leaving 4 bases not matched to a gene. CDR3 bases: TGTGCCAGCAGCCCGGGACAGAAAGATACGCAGTATTTT. It is translated as CASSPGQKDTQYF.

CDR3 sequence (DNA): TGTGCCAGCAGCGCAGGGGGCGAGACTTTCTTT. Translated: CASSAGGETFF. The chain recombines TRBV11-3 with TRBJ1-1; TRBD1 matches at 8 bases. Germline CDR1 SGHNT, CDR2 YENEEA. V lost 5 bases, J lost 12 bases, and 5 bases stayed unmatched. The CDR3 runs 11 residues. The whole variable domain, remainder taken from reference TRBV11-3 and TRBJ1-1, is EAGVVQSPRYKIIEKKQPVAFWCNPISGHNTLYWYLQNLGQGPELLIRYENEEAVDDSQLPKDRFSAERLKGVDSTLKIQPAELGDSAVYLCASSAGGETFFGQGTRLTVV.

This chain joins TRBV7-8 and TRBJ2-5, with 8 bases aligning to TRBD2. Germline V CDR1 and CDR2: SGHVS, FQNEAQ. The junction had 9 bases not matched to a gene; V was cut back by 5 bases and J by 1 base. The CDR3 totals 16 residues. Here the CDR3 reads CASSPLTGGAQETQYF. The DNA for the CDR3 is TGTGCCAGCAGCCCACTGACGGGGGGGGCCCAAGAGACCCAGTACTTC.

The gene calls are TRBV5-4 and TRBJ2-3; 11 bases match TRBD1. Losses at the gene ends were 0 bases for V and 6 bases for J; bases not matched to a gene: 9. CDR1 is SGHNT, CDR2 YYREEE, per germline (reference sequence). This CDR3 region has 17 residues. CDR3 nucleotides: TGTGCCAGCAGCTTGGATCGGGGACAGGGGGGTCGGGATACGCAGTATTTT. This gives the protein CASSLDRGQGGRDTQYF.